A single sample is the source of the 29 T cell receptor beta chains below, sequenced in a study of control samples from healthy donors and cancer patients. Using immunoSEQ multiplex PCR, the repertoire was profiled, and TCRdb retains in-frame clones only, with some absent. This repertoire shows 80,000 to 100,000 clones, about 91% found once; its top ten account for 12% to 15%. The source material was blood. These receptors originate from a man aged 25 to 45 in good health.

The chain is built from TRBV21-1 and TRBJ1-2. TRBV21-1 counts as a pseudogene. The CDR3 consists of 13 residues. This CDR3 is CASSRGSSGGYTF. The CDR3 DNA reads as TGTGCCAGCAGCAGGGGGAGCTCAGGGGGCTACACCTTC.

The chain carries TRBV27 and TRBJ2-5, with a possible D match to TRBD2 (5 bases). The length of the CDR3 is 14 residues. Trimming removed 4 bases at V and 4 bases at J, with 13 bases between. CDR1 and CDR2 from the germline V gene are MNHEY and SMNVEV (reference sequence). Here the CDR3 DNA reads TGTGCCAGCAGTTCCATCTCGGGAACAGAGACCCAGTACTTC. Its protein is CASSSISGTETQYF.

The rearrangement joins TRBV4-3 to TRBJ2-1; 7 nucleotides match TRBD2. Germline CDR1 and CDR2: LGHNA and YSLEER. The CDR3 is 15 residues long. Trimming cost V 4 bases and J 0 bases; bases outside gene matches: 3. Written as DNA, the CDR3 is TGCGCCAGCAGCCGTAGCGGGTCCTCCTACAATGAGCAGTTCTTC. This translates into CASSRSGSSYNEQFF.

The genes are TRBV5-8 and TRBJ2-7; D possibly corresponds to TRBD2 (5 bases). V dropped 4 bases and J dropped 6 bases, with 14 bases sitting between them. This CDR3 comprises 13 residues. CDR1 SGHTS and CDR2 YDEGEE come from the germline V gene. The CDR3 nucleotides read TGTGCCAGCAGCCTTTTGATTGCGGGCGAGCAGTACTTC. This translates into CASSLLIAGEQYF.

J is TRBJ2-7 and V is TRBV7-2; TRBD1 aligns across 10 bases. CDR1 SGHTA and CDR2 FQGNSA come from the germline V gene. CDR3 length: 15 amino acids. The junction had 8 bases not matched to a gene; V was cut back by 5 bases and J by 4 bases. The CDR3 is CASSPTAGQGYEQYF. CDR3 DNA: TGTGCCAGCAGCCCCACGGCGGGACAGGGGTACGAGCAGTACTTC.

The J gene is TRBJ2-2, the V gene TRBV5-1; TRBD2 matches at 7 bases. This CDR3 has 14 amino acids. After removal of 4 bases from V and 6 bases from J, the junction contained 6 bases not matched to a gene. Germline V gene sequence: CDR1 SGHRS, CDR2 YFSETQ. The CDR3 spells CASSVPRGAGELFF. For the CDR3, the DNA is TGCGCCAGCAGCGTACCCCGGGGGGCCGGGGAGCTGTTTTTT.

The rearrangement joins TRBV2 to TRBJ2-5; 7 bases line up with TRBD2. Germline lookup yields CDR1 SNHLY and CDR2 FYNNEI. V shed 3 bases and J 7 bases; nucleotides not matched to a gene: 5. The CDR3 sequence is 13 residues long. This CDR3 reads CASSDLRGGTQYF. CDR3 nucleotides: TGTGCCAGCAGTGATTTGCGCGGGGGGACCCAGTACTTC.

This chain connects TRBV7-9 to TRBJ2-7; 9 bases agree with TRBD2. There are 14 residues in the CDR3. The ends lost 5 bases at V and 6 bases at J; junction bases unmatched: 8. Germline CDR1 is SEHNR and CDR2 is FQNEAQ (reference sequence). Written as DNA, the CDR3 is TGTGCCAGCAGCCCGACTAGCGGTGGCCCCGAGCAGTACTTC. This encodes CASSPTSGGPEQYF.

This clone was counted between two and nine times. This chain uses TRBV27 with TRBJ2-5; D not resolved. V was shortened by 0 bases and J by 5 bases, with 10 bases between the two germline ends. The CDR3 extends over 14 amino acids. The V gene's germline CDR1 is MNHEY and CDR2 SMNVEV (reference sequence). CDR3 DNA: TGTGCCAGCAGTTTATCCTATCCCCCCGAGACCCAGTACTTC. Protein sequence: CASSLSYPPETQYF.

The rearrangement links TRBV6-7 to TRBJ2-1; 7 bases agree with TRBD2. TRBV6-7 is classed as an ORF, of uncertain function. The junction had 15 bases not matched to a gene; V was cut back by 7 bases and J by 15 bases. CDR3 length equals 13 residues. CDR3 sequence: CASNETGGELRFF. The CDR3 nucleotides are TGTGCCAGCAATGAAACTGGGGGGGAGTTGAGGTTCTTC.

V usage is TRBV19 and J usage is TRBJ2-7; unclear D gene. Trimming took off 3 bases at V and 2 bases at J, with 8 bases between the two ends. The CDR3 is made up of 13 amino acids. Germline CDR1 LNHDA, CDR2 SQIVND (reference sequence). The CDR3, as DNA: TGTGCCAGTAGTATCGGGCAGCCCTACGAGCAGTACTTC. This translates into CASSIGQPYEQYF.

V and J are TRBV28 and TRBJ2-7; D remains ambiguous. V was trimmed by 3 bases and J by 4 bases, leaving 4 bases between them. The CDR3 has 11 amino acids. The germline V gene encodes CDR1 MDHEN and CDR2 SYDVKM. CDR3 bases: TGTGCCAGCAGTTTCCGGTACGAGCAGTACTTC. Its protein product is CASSFRYEQYF.

The rearrangement joins TRBV7-6 to TRBJ2-2; weak D call: TRBD1 (6 bases). V shed 2 bases and J shed 3 bases, with 10 bases lying between them. The CDR3 loop spans 15 amino acids. The germline V gene has CDR1 SGHVS and CDR2 FNYEAQ. This CDR3 reads CASSLRGGHTGELFF. For the CDR3, the DNA is TGTGCCAGCAGCTTAAGAGGGGGTCACACCGGGGAGCTGTTTTTT.

The chain recombines TRBV7-8 with TRBJ1-2; D not certain. The CDR3 covers 16 residues. Germline assignment: CDR1 SGHVS and CDR2 FQNEAQ. Trimming removed 5 bases from V and 3 bases from J, with 19 bases in between. The CDR3 DNA is TGTGCCAGCAGCCCAAGGTGGGCAGAAAACTACTATGGCTACACCTTC. It encodes CASSPRWAENYYGYTF.

The J gene is TRBJ2-2, the V gene TRBV27; the D gene is possibly TRBD1 (5 bases). From germline, CDR1 is MNHEY and CDR2 SMNVEV (reference sequence). V lost 5 bases and J lost 6, with 13 bases in between. CDR3 length equals 14 residues. CDR3 DNA: TGTGCCAGCAGTCTAAATCTAGGGGCCGGGGAGCTGTTTTTT. Protein sequence: CASSLNLGAGELFF.

The chain employs TRBV7-9 and TRBJ2-7; 9 nucleotides agree with TRBD2. The CDR3 runs 14 residues. V was clipped by 3 bases and J by 5 bases; unmatched bases: 5. CDR1 and CDR2 from the germline V gene are SEHNR and FQNEAQ (reference sequence). CDR3 sequence reads: CASSFGLAGNEQYF. The CDR3 DNA reads as TGTGCCAGCAGCTTCGGGCTAGCGGGGAACGAGCAGTACTTC.

The chain joins TRBV7-8 to TRBJ2-3; D is possibly TRBD2 (5 bases). This CDR3 is built from 16 residues. Per germline, CDR1 SGHVS and CDR2 FQNEAQ. Trimming took off 5 bases at V and 6 bases at J, with 21 bases between the two ends. Here the CDR3 DNA reads TGTGCCAGCAGCCCCGTCGGAGGTTCCCCGGGGGATACGCAGTATTTT. This gives the protein CASSPVGGSPGDTQYF.

The V and J genes are TRBV2 and TRBJ2-3; D perhaps matches TRBD2 (5 bases). V was cut by 6 bases and J by 4 bases, with 11 bases left in between. Germline CDR1 and CDR2: SNHLY and FYNNEI. There are 13 residues in the CDR3. As DNA, the CDR3 is TGTGCCAGCAGGGCAGAGGGCGCAGATACGCAGTATTTT. It specifies CASRAEGADTQYF.

The chain couples TRBV19 to TRBJ1-5, with 7 positions matching TRBD1. Germline CDR1 is LNHDA and CDR2 is SQIVND (reference sequence). This CDR3 comprises 13 residues. With 5 bases clipped from V and 6 bases from J, the junction kept 4 bases outside the gene matches. As DNA, the CDR3 is TGTGCCAGTAGTGCACAGGGGTTTCAGCCCCAGCATTTT. Amino acids: CASSAQGFQPQHF.

This chain joins TRBV2 and TRBJ1-6, with 7 bases lining up with TRBD1. CDR1 and CDR2 (germline): SNHLY, FYNNEI. V was pared by 6 bases and J by 4 bases, with 3 bases of the junction left unmatched. This CDR3 contains 14 residues. The CDR3, as DNA: TGTGCCAGCAGCCTACAGGGGTATAATTCACCCCTCCACTTT. Its translation: CASSLQGYNSPLHF. The full variable domain, its missing parts supplied by reference TRBV2 and TRBJ1-6, is EPEVTQTPSHQVTQMGQEVILRCVPISNHLYFYWYRQILGQKVEFLVSFYNNEISEKSEIFDDQFSVERPDGSNFTLKIRSTKLEDSAMYFCASSLQGYNSPLHFGNGTRLTVT.

The chain uses TRBV19 and TRBJ2-1, with 11 bases aligning to TRBD1. There are 14 residues in the CDR3. V gave up 8 bases and J gave up 4 bases; unmatched junction bases: 4. CDR1 LNHDA and CDR2 SQIVND come from the germline V gene (reference sequence). In DNA, the CDR3 is TGTGCCAGTCAGGGACAGGGGGGTTACAATGAGCAGTTCTTC. It translates to CASQGQGGYNEQFF.

V usage is TRBV7-6 and J usage is TRBJ2-2; TRBD2 matches 8 bases. V trimming: 2 bases; J trimming: 5 bases; junction bases outside the gene matches: 4. The V gene's germline CDR1 is SGHVS and CDR2 FNYEAQ. There are 15 residues in the CDR3. Written as DNA, the CDR3 is TGTGCCAGCAGCTTAAGCGGGAGTGGTACCGGGGAGCTGTTTTTT. Its protein product is CASSLSGSGTGELFF.

This clone has just one count. The chain employs TRBV5-1 and TRBJ2-6; a weak D match, TRBD2 (7 bases). Germline loops: CDR1 SGHRS, CDR2 YFSETQ. This CDR3 has 19 residues. V was pared by 4 bases and J by 0 bases, with 20 bases between. In DNA, the CDR3 is TGCGCCAGCAGCCCCACCGGGGGCGGGAGCGTCTCTGGGGCCAACGTCCTGACTTTC. Its translation is CASSPTGGGSVSGANVLTF.

V is TRBV24-1 and J is TRBJ1-1; TRBD1 aligns across 8 bases. This CDR3 is built from 20 residues. Unmatched junction bases numbered 18, after V lost 1 base and J lost 3 bases. Germline CDR1 and CDR2: KGHDR and SFDVKD. Here the CDR3 DNA reads TGTGCCACCAGTGATTTTTCTTTTGGGCAGGGGGCGCGAGGGGACACTGAAGCTTTCTTT. Its translation is CATSDFSFGQGARGDTEAFF.

The gene calls are TRBV19 and TRBJ2-1; D remains unclear. The CDR3 length is 13 residues. The germline V gene has CDR1 LNHDA and CDR2 SQIVND (reference sequence). Trimming pared 3 bases from V and 9 bases from J, leaving 12 bases between. As DNA, the CDR3 is TGTGCCAGTAGTATTTACGGTTCGGTTGAGCAGTTCTTC. Translation: CASSIYGSVEQFF.

The V call is TRBV19, the J call TRBJ2-2, with TRBD1 matching over 8 bases. J was trimmed by 2 bases and V by 6 bases; bases with no gene match: 8. Germline loops: CDR1 LNHDA, CDR2 SQIVND (reference sequence). The CDR3 spans 16 residues. In DNA, the CDR3 is TGTGCCAGTAGCAACCGAGGGACAGGAAACACCGGGGAGCTGTTTTTT. Its protein product is CASSNRGTGNTGELFF.

The CDR3 here is CATSDLRSSGKSVSEQFF. The CDR3 DNA sequence: TGTGCCACCAGTGATTTGCGAAGTAGCGGGAAAAGCGTCAGTGAGCAGTTCTTC. The V and J genes are TRBV24-1 and TRBJ2-1; 8 bases line up with TRBD2. V shed 0 bases and J 9 bases; nucleotides not matched to a gene: 15. This CDR3 is built from 18 residues. Germline CDR1 KGHDR, CDR2 SFDVKD.

The rearrangement links TRBV5-4 to TRBJ2-3; 9 nucleotides line up with TRBD2. The CDR3 contains 16 residues. The junction had 6 bases not matched to a gene; V was cut back by 3 bases and J by 1 base. The germline CDR1 and CDR2 sequences are SGHNT and YYREEE (reference sequence). Here the CDR3 DNA reads TGTGCCAGCAGCTGGGTAGCGGGAGTTGGCACAGATACGCAGTATTTT. Amino acids: CASSWVAGVGTDTQYF.

This clone was seen more than once but under ten times. The rearrangement uses TRBV12-5 and TRBJ1-4; perhaps TRBD1 as D (6 bases). Per germline, CDR1 LGHNT and CDR2 FRNRAP. The CDR3 totals 16 residues. V was clipped by 2 bases and J by 5 bases, with 15 bases between them. The DNA of the CDR3 is TGTGCTAGTGGTTTGATATGGCTACAGGGAAATGAAAAACTGTTTTTT. As protein: CASGLIWLQGNEKLFF.